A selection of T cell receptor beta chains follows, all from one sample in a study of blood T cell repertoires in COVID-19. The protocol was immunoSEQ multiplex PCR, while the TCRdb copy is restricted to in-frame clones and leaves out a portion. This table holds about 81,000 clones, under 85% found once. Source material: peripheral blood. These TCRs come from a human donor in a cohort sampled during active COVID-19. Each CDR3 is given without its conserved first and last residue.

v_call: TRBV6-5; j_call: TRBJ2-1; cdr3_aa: ASRAAGSKLNEQF
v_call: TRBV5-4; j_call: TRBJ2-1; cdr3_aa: ASSLEPGTSVYNEQF
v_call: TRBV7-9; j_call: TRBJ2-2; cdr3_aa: ASTTGGGTATGELF
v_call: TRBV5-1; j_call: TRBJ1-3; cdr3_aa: ASSLEGGSGNTIY
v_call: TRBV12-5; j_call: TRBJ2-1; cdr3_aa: ASGLVKREQF
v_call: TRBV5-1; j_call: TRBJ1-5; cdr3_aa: ASSLVAGNNQPQH
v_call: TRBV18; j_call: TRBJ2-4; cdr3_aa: ASTTGVDKNIQY
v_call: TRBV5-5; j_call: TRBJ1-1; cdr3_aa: ASSLGADTEAF
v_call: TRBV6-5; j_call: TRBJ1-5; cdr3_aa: ASKTAPHQPQH
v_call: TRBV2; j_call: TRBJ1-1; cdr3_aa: ASSYVGTGSEAF
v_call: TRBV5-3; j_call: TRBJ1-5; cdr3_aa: ARSFGQYSNQPQH
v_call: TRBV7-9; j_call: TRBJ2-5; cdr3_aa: ASSLGLVFQETQY
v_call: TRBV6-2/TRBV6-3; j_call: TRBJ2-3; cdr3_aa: ASSYSNSRAAPPDTQY
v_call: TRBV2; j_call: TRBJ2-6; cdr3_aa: ASSEEEPYTWSGANVLT
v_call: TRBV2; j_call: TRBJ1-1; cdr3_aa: ASIRTEANTEAF
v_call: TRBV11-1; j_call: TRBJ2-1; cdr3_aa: ASSLVDNEQF
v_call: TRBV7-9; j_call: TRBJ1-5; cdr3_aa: ASSPDRGNQPQH
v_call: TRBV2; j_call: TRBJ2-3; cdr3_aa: ASRVGGGRTDTQY
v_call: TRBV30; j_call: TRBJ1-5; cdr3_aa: AWSRDRVNQPQH
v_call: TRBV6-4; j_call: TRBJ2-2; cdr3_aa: ASSESGDTGELF
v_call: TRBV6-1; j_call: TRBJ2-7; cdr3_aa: ASSDLTGGASEQY
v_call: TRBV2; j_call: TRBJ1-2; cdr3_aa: ASSVGQIRNYGYT
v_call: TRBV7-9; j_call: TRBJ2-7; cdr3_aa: ASSLTASYEQY
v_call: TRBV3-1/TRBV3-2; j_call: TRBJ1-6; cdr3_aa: ASSQVGGNSPLH
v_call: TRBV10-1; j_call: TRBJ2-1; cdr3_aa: ASSDLGLAGTDNEQF
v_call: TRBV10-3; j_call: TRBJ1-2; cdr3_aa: AISEPGPIDSLYGYT
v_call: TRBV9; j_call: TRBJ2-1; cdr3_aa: ASSPPSGSSYNEQF
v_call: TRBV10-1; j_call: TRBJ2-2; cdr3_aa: ASSEGGSTGELF
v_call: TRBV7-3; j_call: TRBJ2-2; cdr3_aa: ASSLKGQVTTGELF
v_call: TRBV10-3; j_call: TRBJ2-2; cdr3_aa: ASQGVTGGELF
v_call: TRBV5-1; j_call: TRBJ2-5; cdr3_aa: ASSFVPRGSQETQY
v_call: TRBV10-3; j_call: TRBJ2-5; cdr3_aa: AISDGGEETQY
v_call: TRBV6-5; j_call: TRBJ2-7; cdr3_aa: ASSETSGSYEQY
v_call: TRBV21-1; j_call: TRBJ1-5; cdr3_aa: ASSKGRTGKVPNQPQH
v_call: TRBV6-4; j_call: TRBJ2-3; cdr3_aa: ASSPEGAADTQY
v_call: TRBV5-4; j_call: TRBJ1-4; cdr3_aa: ASSLGTGNNEKLF
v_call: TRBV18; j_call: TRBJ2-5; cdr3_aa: ASSPNPGLAGPGVQETQY
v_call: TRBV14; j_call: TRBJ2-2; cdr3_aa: ASRRTGVNTGELF
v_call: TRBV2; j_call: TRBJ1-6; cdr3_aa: ASSEALWGGNSPLH
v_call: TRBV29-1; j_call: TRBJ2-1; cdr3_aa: SVVNPPSYNEQF
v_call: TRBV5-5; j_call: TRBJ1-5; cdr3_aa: ASSGGDRMNQPQH
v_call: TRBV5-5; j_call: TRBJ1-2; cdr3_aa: ASSWIQGQGYGYT
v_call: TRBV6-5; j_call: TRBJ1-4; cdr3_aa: ASSSAGTGNEKLF
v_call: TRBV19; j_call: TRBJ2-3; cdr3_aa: ASSTYRGRDTQY
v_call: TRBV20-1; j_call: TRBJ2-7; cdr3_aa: SARGGHEQY
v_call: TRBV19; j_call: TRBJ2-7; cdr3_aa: ASSPTSDTYEQY
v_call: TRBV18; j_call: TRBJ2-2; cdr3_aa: ASSLEPGRAITGELF
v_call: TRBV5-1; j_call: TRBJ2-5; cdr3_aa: ASSGGIQTQY
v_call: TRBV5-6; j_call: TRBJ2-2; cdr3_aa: ASSAQGWEGELF
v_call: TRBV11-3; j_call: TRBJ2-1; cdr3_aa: ASSSTRHRGDEQF
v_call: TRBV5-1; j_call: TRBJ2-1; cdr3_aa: ASSLGGTSGVSEQF